These 24 T cell receptor beta chains were all obtained from the same sample, sequenced in a study of T-cell reconstitution after alpha-beta-depleted transplantation in children. Overall study results and limits: Diversity and T-cell counts at one year after transplant derived mostly from new T cells.

Construction of the TCRbeta library involved unique molecular identifiers. TCRdb called the PCR reads again in MiXCR, with one record for every CDR3 protein. The sample holds a few hundred thousand distinct CDR3 sequences, over 7% seen once. No cognate antigen is known for these TCRs. Sequenced here: peripheral blood, sampled 360 days after TCRalphabeta/CD19-depleted stem cell transplant. All receptors derive from a female patient aged 2-9 years who had a stem cell transplant for Fanconi anemia, so the T cells may come from the graft donor.

This clonotype was recorded many times. The chain joins TRBV7-2 to TRBJ1-2; D remains ambiguous. V lost 4 bases and J 0 bases, leaving 15 bases between the germline ends. The germline V gene has CDR1 SGHTA and CDR2 FQGNSA. The CDR3 runs to 16 residues. Here the CDR3 reads CASSSFEALPNYGYTF. The CDR3 nucleotides are TGTGCCAGCAGCTCATTCGAGGCCCTCCCTAACTATGGCTACACCTTC.

At least ten counts were recorded for this clonotype. The chain joins TRBV7-9 to TRBJ1-2; D not resolved. The CDR3 length is 13 residues. V lost 2 bases and J 8 bases, leaving 12 bases between the germline ends. Germline CDR1 is SEHNR and CDR2 is FQNEAQ (reference sequence). CDR3 amino acids: CASSLYPGPGYTF. As DNA, the CDR3 is TGTGCCAGCAGCTTATATCCAGGCCCAGGCTACACCTTC. Full variable domain (remainder filled in from reference TRBV7-9 and TRBJ1-2): DTGVSQNPRHKITKRGQNVTFRCDPISEHNRLYWYRQTLGQGPEFLTYFQNEAQLEKSRLLSDRFSAERPKGSFSTLEIQRTEQGDSAMYLCASSLYPGPGYTFGSGTRLTVV.

This rearrangement joins TRBV7-8 to TRBJ1-1, with 7 bases identical to TRBD1. CDR1 is SGHVS, CDR2 FQNEAQ, per germline. The J segment lost 4 bases and the V segment lost 2 bases, leaving 7 bases of the junction unmatched. CDR3 length: 15 residues. The CDR3: CASSLHGQALTEAFF. CDR3 bases: TGTGCCAGCAGCTTACATGGACAGGCGCTCACTGAAGCTTTCTTT. The full variable domain, its missing parts supplied by reference TRBV7-8 and TRBJ1-1, is GAGVSQSPRYKVAKRGQDVALRCDPISGHVSLFWYQQALGQGPEFLTYFQNEAQLDKSGLPSDRFFAERPEGSVSTLKIQRTQQEDSAVYLCASSLHGQALTEAFFGQGTRLTVV.

In its sample, this clonotype was seen many times. The chain carries TRBV12-3 or TRBV12-4 and TRBJ2-2; TRBD1 matches at 7 bases. V dropped 3 bases and J dropped 7; count of bases not matched to a gene: 5. The CDR3 runs to 14 residues. CDR3 nucleotides: TGTGCCAGCAGTTTGACAGGGACGGGCGGGGAGCTGTTTTTT. Protein product: CASSLTGTGGELFF.

There are many counts of this clonotype. The chain links TRBV20-1 to TRBJ2-2, with 7 bases aligning to TRBD1. Losses at the gene ends were 6 bases for V and 5 bases for J; bases not matched to a gene: 9. Germline assignment: CDR1 DFQATT and CDR2 SNEGSKA (reference sequence). CDR3 size: 14 residues. The CDR3 reads CSATDRAETGELFF. In nucleotides, the CDR3 is TGCAGTGCCACCGACAGGGCGGAGACCGGGGAGCTGTTTTTT.

This clonotype was seen ten or more times. The chain has TRBV12-3 or TRBV12-4 and TRBJ2-1, with 7 bases identical to TRBD2. The length of the CDR3 is 14 residues. V lost 2 bases to trimming and J lost 14 bases; unmatched junction nucleotides: 12. DNA of the CDR3: TGTGCCAGCAGTTTAATAGAGGTGGGAGGGCCGGAGTTCTTC. Protein sequence: CASSLIEVGGPEFF.

This clonotype came up many times. The chain is built from TRBV5-1 and TRBJ2-3; TRBD2 is a possible D gene (6 bases). The germline V gene encodes CDR1 SGHRS and CDR2 YFSETQ. The length of the CDR3 is 17 residues. The germline V and J ends were trimmed by 1 base and 0 bases, with 15 bases remaining between them. The CDR3 DNA reads TGCGCCAGCAGCTTGCTCCGGGAGTCCCCGAGCACAGATACGCAGTATTTT. Translation: CASSLLRESPSTDTQYF.

At least ten counts were recorded for this clonotype. The chain combines TRBV25-1 with TRBJ2-1; no clear D. Germline values: CDR1 MGHDK, CDR2 SYGVNS. The V gene lost 4 bases and the J gene lost 10 bases, with 14 bases spanning the gap. The CDR3 spans 13 residues. CDR3 sequence: CASSVDTLGEQFF. CDR3 coding DNA: TGTGCCAGCAGTGTAGACACTCTGGGGGAGCAGTTCTTC.

At least ten counts were recorded for this clonotype. The chain has TRBV5-1 and TRBJ2-5; TRBD1 agrees at 7 bases. The ends lost 0 bases at V and 2 bases at J; junction bases unmatched: 7. The CDR3 spans 16 residues. Germline values: CDR1 SGHRS, CDR2 YFSETQ. In DNA, the CDR3 is TGCGCCAGCAGCTTGGAAGGGACAGCCATTCAAGAGACCCAGTACTTC. It is translated as CASSLEGTAIQETQYF. Combining the CDR3 with reference TRBV5-1 and TRBJ2-5 gives the whole variable domain KAGVTQTPRYLIKTRGQQVTLSCSPISGHRSVSWYQQTPGQGLQFLFEYFSETQRNKGNFPGRFSGRQFSNSRSEMNVSTLELGDSALYLCASSLEGTAIQETQYFGPGTRLLVL.

CDR3: CSARVPSGNEQFF. CDR3 in DNA: TGCAGTGCTAGAGTACCCAGCGGCAATGAGCAGTTCTTC. The chain couples TRBV20-1 to TRBJ2-1, with D tentatively TRBD2 (5 bases). Germline assignment: CDR1 DFQATT and CDR2 SNEGSKA (reference sequence). V lost 1 base and J lost 6, with 10 bases in between. This CDR3 contains 13 residues.

The J gene is TRBJ2-1, the V gene TRBV6-1, with D tentatively TRBD2 (6 bases). CDR1 is MNHNS, CDR2 SASEGT, per germline. V lost 6 bases and J lost 9, with 27 bases in between. The CDR3 runs 17 residues. The CDR3 DNA follows: TGTGCCAGCAGCCAAGGCCTTCAGGGAGGTCAGGCAGGTGAGCAGTTCTTC. Encoded protein: CASSQGLQGGQAGEQFF.

About this clonotype itself: Being one base from a much bigger clone, this may be a read error. The rearrangement joins TRBV5-1 to TRBJ2-1; 9 bases fit TRBD2. This CDR3 comprises 16 residues. Germline V CDR1 and CDR2: SGHRS, YFSETQ. The CDR3 region is CASSLAKREDYSEQFF. The CDR3 DNA follows: TGCGCCAGCAGCTTGGCCAAGCGGGAGGACTACAGTGAGCAGTTCTTC.

Many counts were recorded for this clonotype. The rearrangement joins TRBV13 to TRBJ1-2; D is unclear. The CDR3 loop spans 14 amino acids. From germline, CDR1 is PRHDT and CDR2 FYEKMQ (reference sequence). V lost 1 base to trimming and J lost 6 bases, with 12 bases between them. The CDR3 sequence is CASSLDRSFNGYTF. The CDR3 DNA follows: TGTGCCAGCAGCTTAGACAGAAGTTTTAATGGCTACACCTTC.

This clonotype has ten or more counts. The chain couples TRBV5-1 to TRBJ2-3; weak D call: TRBD2 (6 bases). Germline lookup yields CDR1 SGHRS and CDR2 YFSETQ. V gave up 4 bases and J gave up 0 bases, with 15 bases separating them. This CDR3 comprises 16 residues. CDR3 coding DNA: TGCGCCAGCAGCCCCGTAAGCGGGTACAGCACAGATACGCAGTATTTT. It specifies CASSPVSGYSTDTQYF.

This clonotype was found many times. The chain uses TRBV2 and TRBJ2-2; 7 nucleotides line up with TRBD1. CDR3 length: 17 amino acids. Germline-derived CDR1 and CDR2 are SNHLY and FYNNEI. The junction had 12 bases not matched to a gene; V was cut back by 1 base and J by 7 bases. CDR3: CASSEGPPTTGLGELFF. CDR3 bases: TGTGCCAGCAGTGAAGGACCCCCTACGACAGGGCTCGGGGAGCTGTTTTTT.

This clonotype appeared many times. The chain is built from TRBV20-1 and TRBJ2-1, with D perhaps TRBD1 (6 bases). Germline values: CDR1 DFQATT, CDR2 SNEGSKA (reference sequence). The CDR3 runs 14 residues. V was cut by 2 bases and J by 8 bases, with 16 bases left in between. The CDR3 sequence is CSARSRGNFDEQFF. As DNA, the CDR3 is TGCAGTGCTAGAAGTAGGGGGAACTTCGATGAGCAGTTCTTC.

As for this clonotype: No conserved phenylalanine or tryptophan is present at the end of the CDR3, so a read error is the likely explanation. The chain uses TRBV18 and TRBJ1-1; TRBD1 agrees at 7 bases. The CDR3 is 15 residues long. CDR1 is KGHSH and CDR2 is LQKENI in the germline V gene. The junction had 10 bases not matched to a gene; V was cut back by 6 bases and J by 3 bases. This CDR3 is CASSPTGQLDTEAFC. The CDR3 coding sequence is TGTGCCAGCTCCCCGACGGGACAGTTGGACACTGAAGCTTTCTGT.

This clonotype was detected a few times. The chain uses TRBV6-1 and TRBJ1-5, with 7 bases that match TRBD1. CDR1 is MNHNS and CDR2 is SASEGT in the germline V gene. J gave up 6 bases and V 1 base, and 6 bases lay outside the gene matches. The CDR3 runs 15 residues. The CDR3 loop reads CASSEGAGGGQPQHF. Here the CDR3 DNA reads TGTGCCAGCAGTGAAGGGGCAGGGGGAGGTCAGCCCCAGCATTTT.

This clonotype was detected many times. The CDR3 DNA sequence: TGCGCCAGCAGCTTGGGACAGGGAAGGATAGCCAAAAACATTCAGTACTTC. This encodes CASSLGQGRIAKNIQYF. The chain employs TRBV5-1 and TRBJ2-4; TRBD1 aligns across 7 bases. From germline, CDR1 is SGHRS and CDR2 YFSETQ. V gave up 0 bases and J gave up 0 bases; unmatched junction bases: 6. The CDR3 totals 17 residues.

This clonotype has a handful of counts. J is TRBJ2-3 and V is TRBV7-6; possible D gene TRBD1, 6 bases. This CDR3 has 16 residues. Germline V gives CDR1 SGHVS, CDR2 FNYEAQ. V dropped 5 bases and J dropped 3 bases, with 18 bases sitting between them. This chain's CDR3 is CASSPYRDSITDTQYF. CDR3 nucleotide sequence: TGTGCCAGCAGCCCTTACAGGGATTCGATTACAGATACGCAGTATTTT.

This chain joins TRBV20-1 and TRBJ2-6, with 7 bases aligning to TRBD1. The CDR3 extends over 13 amino acids. V trimming: 5 bases; J trimming: 4 bases; junction bases outside the gene matches: 2. Per germline, CDR1 DFQATT and CDR2 SNEGSKA (reference sequence). CDR3 sequence: CSARTGGANVLTF. The CDR3 DNA reads as TGCAGTGCTCGGACAGGAGGGGCCAACGTCCTGACTTTC.

This clonotype has at least ten counts. The chain links TRBV27 to TRBJ2-4; no clear D gene. The CDR3 has 15 amino acids. V gave up 0 bases and J gave up 3 bases, with 9 bases separating them. The germline V gene has CDR1 MNHEY and CDR2 SMNVEV (reference sequence). The CDR3: CASSLSPAVKNIQYF. The CDR3 DNA reads TGTGCCAGCAGTTTATCCCCCGCGGTCAAAAACATTCAGTACTTC.

This clonotype was picked up a small number of times. The chain links TRBV30 to TRBJ2-1, with 8 bases fitting TRBD2. Germline CDR1 is GTSNPN and CDR2 is SVGIG (reference sequence). The CDR3 length is 13 residues. The trim removed 1 base at V and 7 bases at J, leaving 3 bases unmatched. The CDR3 loop is CAWSGLAINEQFF. CDR3 nucleotides: TGTGCCTGGAGTGGACTAGCGATAAATGAGCAGTTCTTC.

This clonotype was recorded many times. The rearrangement links TRBV12-3 or TRBV12-4 to TRBJ2-3; 7 positions agree with TRBD2. The CDR3 has 15 residues. Trimming at V came to 2 bases and at J to 0 bases, leaving 2 bases not matched to a gene. CDR3: CASSLLGGSTDTQYF. The CDR3 nucleotides are TGTGCCAGCAGTTTACTCGGGGGGAGCACAGATACGCAGTATTTT.